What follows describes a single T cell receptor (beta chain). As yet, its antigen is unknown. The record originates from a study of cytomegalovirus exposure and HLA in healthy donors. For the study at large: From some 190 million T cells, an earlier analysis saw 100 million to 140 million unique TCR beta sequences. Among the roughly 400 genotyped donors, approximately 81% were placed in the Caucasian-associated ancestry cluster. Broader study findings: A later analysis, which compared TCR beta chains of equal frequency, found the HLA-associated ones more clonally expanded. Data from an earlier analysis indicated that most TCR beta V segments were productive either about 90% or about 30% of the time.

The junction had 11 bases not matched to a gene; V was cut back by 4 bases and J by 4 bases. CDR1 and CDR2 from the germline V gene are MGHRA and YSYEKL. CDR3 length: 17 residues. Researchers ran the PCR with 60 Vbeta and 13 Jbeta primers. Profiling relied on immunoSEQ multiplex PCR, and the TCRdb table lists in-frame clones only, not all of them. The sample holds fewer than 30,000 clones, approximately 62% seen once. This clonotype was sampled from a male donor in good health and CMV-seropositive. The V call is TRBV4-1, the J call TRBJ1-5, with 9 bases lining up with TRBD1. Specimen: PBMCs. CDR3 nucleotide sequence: TGCGCCAGCAGCCCTTCAATCTCCGGGACAGGGAATCAGCCCCAGCATTTT. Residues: CASSPSISGTGNQPQHF.